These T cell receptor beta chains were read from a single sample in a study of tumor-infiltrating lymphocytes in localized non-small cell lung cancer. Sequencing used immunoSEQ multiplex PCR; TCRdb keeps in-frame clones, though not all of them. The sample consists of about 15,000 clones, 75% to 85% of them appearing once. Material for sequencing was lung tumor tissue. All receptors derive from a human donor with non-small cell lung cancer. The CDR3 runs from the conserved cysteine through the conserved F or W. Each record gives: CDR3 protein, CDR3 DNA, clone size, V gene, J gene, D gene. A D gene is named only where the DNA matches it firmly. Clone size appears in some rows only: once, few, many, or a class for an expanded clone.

CDR3: CASSSPHDWGEGEAFF; DNA: TGTGCCAGCAGTTCCCCCCACGACTGGGGGGAGGGTGAAGCTTTCTTT; size: -; V: TRBV28; J: TRBJ1-1; D: -
CDR3: CASSLRDRGDNEQFF; DNA: TGCGCCAGCAGCTTGAGGGACAGGGGAGACAATGAGCAGTTCTTC; size: -; V: TRBV5-1; J: TRBJ2-1; D: TRBD1
CDR3: CASSPNKDLNYGYTF; DNA: TGTGCCAGCAGCCCTAACAAGGACCTTAACTATGGCTACACCTTC; size: medium-sized; V: TRBV6-6; J: TRBJ1-2; D: -
CDR3: CAAQLSSTDTQYF; DNA: TGTGCCGCACAATTGAGTAGCACAGATACGCAGTATTTT; size: -; V: TRBV7-9; J: TRBJ2-3; D: -
CDR3: CASSPDGGRNQPQHF; DNA: TGCGCCAGCAGCCCGGACGGTGGACGAAATCAGCCCCAGCATTTT; size: -; V: TRBV5-1; J: TRBJ1-5; D: -
CDR3: CSARRTGGQAF; DNA: TGCAGTGCTAGAAGGACGGGAGGACAGGCCTTC; size: -; V: TRBV20-1; J: TRBJ1-2; D: TRBD1
CDR3: CASSYPRTGGDEQYF; DNA: TGTGCCAGCAGTTACCCCAGGACAGGGGGGGACGAGCAGTACTTC; size: -; V: TRBV6-6; J: TRBJ2-7; D: TRBD1
CDR3: CASSLEHYNEQFF; DNA: TGCGCCAGCAGCTTGGAACACTACAATGAGCAGTTCTTC; size: -; V: TRBV5-1; J: TRBJ2-1; D: -
CDR3: CASSEGAGLSGNTIYF; DNA: TGTGCCAGCAGTGAAGGGGCTGGGCTCTCTGGAAACACCATATATTTT; size: -; V: TRBV6-1; J: TRBJ1-3; D: -
CDR3: CASSITAALGPQHF; DNA: TGTGCCAGTAGTATCACGGCGGCTTTGGGACCCCAGCATTTT; size: -; V: TRBV19; J: TRBJ1-5; D: -
CDR3: CASSRWDGNYNEQFF; DNA: TGTGCCAGCAGCCGATGGGACGGCAATTACAATGAGCAGTTCTTC; size: -; V: TRBV5-8; J: TRBJ2-1; D: -
CDR3: CASSAPGSLTQYF; DNA: TGTGCCAGCAGTGCGCCAGGGTCCCTTACTCAGTACTTC; size: few; V: TRBV2; J: TRBJ2-7; D: -
CDR3: CASSSLGQGAENIQYF; DNA: TGTGCCAGCAGTTCCTTGGGACAGGGGGCAGAAAACATTCAGTACTTC; size: once; V: TRBV28; J: TRBJ2-4; D: TRBD1
CDR3: CASSLTGERKAFF; DNA: TGTGCCAGCAGTTTGACAGGGGAAAGAAAAGCTTTCTTT; size: -; V: TRBV28; J: TRBJ1-1; D: TRBD1
CDR3: CASSMKGPGDQYF; DNA: TGTGCCAGTAGTATGAAGGGGCCCGGGGACCAGTACTTC; size: -; V: TRBV19; J: TRBJ2-5; D: -
CDR3: CASSETRVDRGYYNEQFF; DNA: TGTGCCAGCAGTGAAACCCGAGTGGACAGGGGGTACTACAATGAGCAGTTCTTC; size: -; V: TRBV2; J: TRBJ2-1; D: TRBD1
CDR3: CASSPRTTPGTDTQYF; DNA: TGTGCCAGCAGCCCACGGACTACCCCTGGCACAGATACGCAGTATTTT; size: -; V: TRBV9; J: TRBJ2-3; D: -
CDR3: CASSLGLAEETQYF; DNA: TGTGCCAGCAGCCTCGGACTAGCCGAAGAGACCCAGTACTTC; size: -; V: TRBV7-2; J: TRBJ2-5; D: TRBD2
CDR3: CASRGISYTEAFF; DNA: TGTGCCAGCAGGGGAATCAGCTACACTGAAGCTTTCTTT; size: few; V: TRBV27; J: TRBJ1-1; D: -
CDR3: CASSPWSTDTQYF; DNA: TGTGCCAGCAGCCCCTGGAGCACAGATACGCAGTATTTT; size: once; V: TRBV5-4; J: TRBJ2-3; D: -
CDR3: CASSQDRENIQYF; DNA: TGCGCCAGCAGCCAAGACAGGGAGAACATTCAGTACTTC; size: -; V: TRBV4-1; J: TRBJ2-4; D: -
CDR3: CASIGDSYEQYF; DNA: TGTGCCAGCATCGGAGACTCCTACGAGCAGTACTTC; size: -; V: TRBV6-7; J: TRBJ2-7; D: -
CDR3: CAEGWASGELFF; DNA: TGTGCCGAGGGTTGGGCGTCCGGGGAGCTGTTTTTT; size: once; V: TRBV7-8; J: TRBJ2-2; D: -
CDR3: CASSLAGSYNEQFF; DNA: TGCGCCAGCAGCTTGGCGGGTTCGTACAATGAGCAGTTCTTC; size: few; V: TRBV5-1; J: TRBJ2-1; D: -
CDR3: CASSTRTAPYTQYF; DNA: TGTGCCAGTAGTACAAGGACAGCCCCCTATACGCAGTATTTT; size: -; V: TRBV19; J: TRBJ2-3; D: -
CDR3: CASSGGLAGEQYF; DNA: TGTGCCAGCAGCGGCGGACTAGCGGGCGAGCAGTACTTC; size: -; V: TRBV5-4; J: TRBJ2-7; D: TRBD2
CDR3: CASSLSAAGTEAFF; DNA: TGTGCCAGCAGCTTATCAGCAGCGGGGACTGAAGCTTTCTTT; size: -; V: TRBV27; J: TRBJ1-1; D: -
CDR3: CASRNPPGGSGSAISYEQYF; DNA: TGTGCCAGCAGAAATCCACCAGGGGGTAGCGGGAGCGCAATTTCCTACGAGCAGTACTTC; size: -; V: TRBV2; J: TRBJ2-7; D: TRBD2
CDR3: CASSQGSGTDTQYF; DNA: TGTGCCAGCAGCCAGGGGAGCGGCACAGATACGCAGTATTTT; size: -; V: TRBV11-3; J: TRBJ2-3; D: -
CDR3: CASSSYPGASGGNEQFF; DNA: TGTGCCAGCAGCTCTTATCCGGGGGCTAGCGGGGGAAATGAGCAGTTCTTC; size: -; V: TRBV7-9; J: TRBJ2-1; D: TRBD2
CDR3: CASSQTAYSNQPQHF; DNA: TGTGCCAGCTCACAGACAGCCTATAGCAATCAGCCCCAGCATTTT; size: once; V: TRBV18; J: TRBJ1-5; D: -
CDR3: CASSLVGARETQYF; DNA: TGTGCCAGCAGCTTGGTTGGGGCTCGGGAGACCCAGTACTTC; size: -; V: TRBV5-4; J: TRBJ2-5; D: -
CDR3: CASSLPSGPTDTQYF; DNA: TGTGCCAGCAGCTTACCTAGCGGTCCTACAGATACGCAGTATTTT; size: -; V: TRBV7-9; J: TRBJ2-3; D: TRBD2
CDR3: CASTRNRGYFNEQFF; DNA: TGTGCCAGTACGAGGAACAGGGGATATTTCAATGAGCAGTTCTTC; size: -; V: TRBV19; J: TRBJ2-1; D: TRBD1
CDR3: CASRIGGQLQETQYF; DNA: TGTGCCAGCAGAATAGGTGGACAGCTACAAGAGACCCAGTACTTC; size: -; V: TRBV5-4; J: TRBJ2-5; D: -
CDR3: CAGSTRRNTEAFF; DNA: TGTGCCGGATCCACGAGACGGAACACTGAAGCTTTCTTT; size: few; V: TRBV30; J: TRBJ1-1; D: -
CDR3: CASSFGGLEQFF; DNA: TGTGCCAGCAGCTTTGGGGGCCTTGAGCAGTTCTTC; size: -; V: TRBV7-9; J: TRBJ2-1; D: -
CDR3: CASSDSPGRYGYTF; DNA: TGTGCCAGCAGTGATAGTCCAGGACGCTATGGCTACACCTTC; size: few; V: TRBV25-1; J: TRBJ1-2; D: -
CDR3: CASSPGQGNQPQHF; DNA: TGTGCCAGCTCCCCAGGACAGGGCAATCAGCCCCAGCATTTT; size: few; V: TRBV18; J: TRBJ1-5; D: TRBD1
CDR3: CASSEGIGGNYGYTF; DNA: TGTGCCAGCAGTGAAGGCATAGGGGGCAACTATGGCTACACCTTC; size: -; V: TRBV2; J: TRBJ1-2; D: TRBD1
CDR3: CASSPGLAGDNEQYF; DNA: TGTGCCAGCTCACCGGGACTAGCGGGGGACAACGAGCAGTACTTC; size: -; V: TRBV18; J: TRBJ2-7; D: TRBD2
CDR3: CASSLSGLLRPNEQFF; DNA: TGTGCCAGCAGTTTATCGGGCCTACTACGCCCCAATGAGCAGTTCTTC; size: -; V: TRBV27; J: TRBJ2-1; D: -
CDR3: CASSYRDYEQYF; DNA: TGTGCCAGCAGCTATAGAGACTACGAGCAGTACTTC; size: -; V: TRBV7-8; J: TRBJ2-7; D: -
CDR3: CASSHLPPGQGAPNEKLFF; DNA: TGCGCCAGCAGCCACCTACCGCCGGGACAGGGTGCCCCGAATGAAAAACTGTTTTTT; size: -; V: TRBV4-1; J: TRBJ1-4; D: TRBD1
CDR3: CASSLSRTFDYEQYF; DNA: TGTGCCAGCAGCTTAAGTAGGACATTTGACTACGAGCAGTACTTC; size: -; V: TRBV7-2; J: TRBJ2-7; D: -
CDR3: CSASGGHEQYF; DNA: TGCAGTGCTAGCGGGGGGCACGAGCAGTACTTC; size: -; V: TRBV20-1; J: TRBJ2-7; D: -